This T cell receptor beta chain was sequenced for a study of blood T cell repertoires in COVID-19. Study-wide background: Sources were T cells, B-cell-depleted T cells, or PBMCs; the material itself was cDNA or gDNA.

Authors' data handling: Estimation of nucleated cell counts was performed using reference gene primer amplification. Repertoires were generated with immunoSEQ multiplex PCR, while TCRdb's copy carries only in-frame clones and drops some. Clonal size and the V and J genes are those of that table, whereas D and trimming came from the DNA. The sample shows some 380,000 clones, approximately 89% of them seen only once. The V and J ends lost 6 bases and 4 bases, in that order; junction bases with no gene match: 7. This CDR3 is 14 amino acids long. CDR1 SQVTM and CDR2 ANQGSEA come from the germline V gene. This clone was recorded a few times. Those who participated ranged in age from about 18 to 89 years and resided in some 24 US areas. Participant reports of clinical history set cohort assignment.

The receptor's source is a young man who had recovered from COVID-19. The sequenced sample consisted of PBMCs or T cells enriched from blood (not recorded which). The genes are TRBV29-1 and TRBJ2-3; 10 bases align to TRBD1. This CDR3 reads CSVGDRGGADTQYF. CDR3 DNA sequence: TGCAGCGTAGGGGACAGGGGTGGCGCAGATACGCAGTATTTT.